The present T cell receptor (beta chain) was sequenced within a study of read filtering for tumor transcriptome and immune sequencing. Findings and caveats of the study: Compared with RNA-seq, IR-seq gave much higher clonotype depth and reliability.

This clonotype was recorded at least ten times. The antigen is not known. From around 0.4 ug of RNA, a library with molecular barcoded alpha/delta and beta/gamma adaptors was made. From the reads, TCRdb called clonotypes with MiXCR, one entry per CDR3 protein. The repertoire includes over 35,000 distinct CDR3 sequences, 12% of them detected once, and about 30% sits in the top ten. Trimming shortened V by 5 bases and J by 5 bases, and 10 bases separated the two germline ends. The CDR3 has 13 amino acids. Germline values: CDR1 MRHNA, CDR2 SNTAGT. V usage is TRBV6-4 and J usage is TRBJ2-1, with D possibly TRBD1 on 5 matching bases. The sequence was obtained from a donor at least 40 years old with multiple myeloma. Sequenced input: a population of CD138-negative cells sorted from bone marrow. The CDR3 loop is CASSTAGNNEQFF. The CDR3 coding sequence is TGTGCCAGCAGTACCGCAGGGAACAATGAGCAGTTCTTC.